Below are 27 T cell receptor beta chains sequenced from a single sample in a study of shared clonotypes between healthy human individuals. Produced via immunoSEQ multiplex PCR; TCRdb's table is partial and in-frame only. The table includes about 1.5 million clones, 95% to 99% detected once. The specimen was naive CD4+ T cells sorted from blood. Subset of the sample: CD45RA+ positively selected. The receptors shown here come from a young man in good health.

V gene TRBV7-2 combines with J gene TRBJ1-5, with 10 positions matching TRBD1. CDR1 and CDR2 (germline): SGHTA, FQGNSA. The CDR3 runs 14 residues. Trimming removed 3 bases from V and 9 bases from J; junction bases left unmatched: 5. CDR3 protein: CASSFRDRGSPQHF. The CDR3 DNA is TGTGCCAGCAGCTTCAGGGACAGGGGATCGCCCCAGCATTTT.

The rearrangement joins TRBV19 to TRBJ1-1, with 9 nucleotides matching TRBD1. The CDR3 runs 15 residues. The V gene end was trimmed by 7 bases and the J gene end by 1 base; junction bases not matched to a gene: 7. Looked up from germline, CDR1 is LNHDA and CDR2 is SQIVND (reference sequence). The CDR3 DNA reads as TGTGCCAGTACCAGGGACAGGGTGGGGAACACTGAAGCTTTCTTT. The encoded protein is CASTRDRVGNTEAFF.

The V call is TRBV7-9, the J call TRBJ2-1; D perhaps matches TRBD2 (6 bases). CDR1 is SEHNR and CDR2 is FQNEAQ in the germline V gene (reference sequence). V lost 6 bases to trimming and J lost 2 bases, with 20 bases between them. CDR3 length: 17 residues. The CDR3 region is CASSRRAGSSPYNEQFF. In DNA, the CDR3 is TGTGCCAGCAGTCGTAGGGCCGGGAGTAGTCCCTACAATGAGCAGTTCTTC.

The rearrangement uses TRBV10-2 and TRBJ1-2; 7 positions match TRBD1. This CDR3 comprises 13 residues. Germline lookup yields CDR1 WSHSY and CDR2 SAAADI. Trimming cost V 5 bases and J 3 bases; bases outside gene matches: 3. The CDR3 region has the DNA TGCGCCAGCAGTTATACAGGGGACTATGGCTACACCTTC. Its protein product is CASSYTGDYGYTF.

This chain connects TRBV6-5 to TRBJ2-7; D may be TRBD2 (5 bases). This CDR3 region has 15 residues. The germline V gene encodes CDR1 MNHEY and CDR2 SVGAGI. V was pared by 6 bases and J by 2 bases, with 17 bases between. DNA of the CDR3: TGTGCCAGCAGGGCGGGTAGCTCCCAAACCTACGAGCAGTACTTC. Translating it yields CASRAGSSQTYEQYF.

This sequence joins TRBV9 and TRBJ2-2, with D possibly being TRBD2 (6 bases). CDR3 length: 15 amino acids. Trimming removed 6 bases from V and 5 bases from J, with 17 bases in between. The germline gives CDR1 SGDLS, CDR2 YYNGEE. CDR3 amino acids: CASTKGAGQTGELFF. CDR3 in DNA: TGTGCCAGCACCAAGGGAGCGGGCCAGACCGGGGAGCTGTTTTTT.

The chain is built from TRBV27 and TRBJ1-4; the D is unclear. Germline values: CDR1 MNHEY, CDR2 SMNVEV (reference sequence). This CDR3 has 16 residues. The V and J ends lost 5 bases and 1 base respectively, with 14 bases between them. CDR3 sequence reads: CASSTRAGRTNEKLFF. The CDR3 nucleotides are TGTGCCAGCAGTACCCGGGCCGGGAGAACTAATGAAAAACTGTTTTTT.

The gene calls are TRBV4-2 and TRBJ2-5; D is possibly TRBD2 (5 bases). With the DNA end fitting TRBJ2-7 better, the J assignment may be wrong. Germline V lookup: CDR1 LGHNA, CDR2 YNFKEQ. The CDR3 is 18 amino acids. Here the CDR3 reads CASSPDSVSQRSSYEQYF. The CDR3, as DNA: TGTGCCAGCAGCCCAGACTCCGTGAGCCAGCGGTCCTCTTACGAGCAGTACTTC.

The V gene is TRBV9, the J gene TRBJ1-4, with D hard to call. From germline, CDR1 is SGDLS and CDR2 YYNGEE. The V end lost 3 bases, the J end lost 6 bases, and 12 bases lay between the germline ends. This CDR3 has 14 residues. CDR3 amino acids: CASSARRTDEKLFF. CDR3 in DNA: TGTGCCAGCAGCGCAAGGAGGACGGATGAAAAACTGTTTTTT.

The V call is TRBV2, the J call TRBJ2-1, with D tentatively TRBD2 (6 bases). The CDR3 has 15 residues. The germline CDR1 and CDR2 sequences are SNHLY and FYNNEI. Deletions cut 7 bases from V and 0 bases from J, with 13 bases between. The CDR3 bases are TGTGCCAGCATAAGAGACGGGAGCTCCTACAATGAGCAGTTCTTC. It encodes CASIRDGSSYNEQFF.

The chain employs TRBV2 and TRBJ2-5, with D perhaps matching TRBD2 (6 bases). This CDR3 comprises 14 residues. Trimming pared 6 bases from V and 5 bases from J, leaving 16 bases between. Germline V CDR1 and CDR2: SNHLY, FYNNEI. The CDR3 sequence: CASSPRRARETQYF. The CDR3 DNA reads as TGTGCCAGCAGCCCTCGGAGGGCCCGGGAGACCCAGTACTTC.

This chain joins TRBV7-2 and TRBJ2-2; 9 bases are a match to TRBD2. CDR3 length equals 15 residues. V was pared by 0 bases and J by 6 bases, with 2 bases of the junction left unmatched. The germline V gene encodes CDR1 SGHTA and CDR2 FQGNSA. The chain's CDR3 is CASSLASGRSGELFF. CDR3 DNA: TGTGCCAGCAGCTTAGCTAGCGGGAGATCCGGGGAGCTGTTTTTT.

V is TRBV9 and J is TRBJ2-7; D is possibly TRBD2 (6 bases). The germline V gene has CDR1 SGDLS and CDR2 YYNGEE. This CDR3 comprises 16 residues. The germline V and J ends were trimmed by 0 bases and 6 bases, with 19 bases remaining between them. CDR3 loop: CASSVGGDLRIGEQYF. The CDR3 DNA reads TGTGCCAGCAGCGTAGGGGGGGACCTCCGAATTGGCGAGCAGTACTTC.

The V and J genes are TRBV5-8 and TRBJ1-1; unclear D gene. The CDR3 length is 12 residues. Per the germline V gene, CDR1 is SGHTS and CDR2 is YDEGEE. Trimming took 2 bases from V and 5 from J, leaving 7 bases between them. The DNA for the CDR3 is TGTGCCAGCAGCTTATGGCGGACTGAAGCTTTCTTT. Translation: CASSLWRTEAFF.

The chain is built from TRBV5-5 and TRBJ2-5; D unresolved. V shed 4 bases and J shed 2 bases, with 12 bases lying between them. Germline CDR1 is SGHKS and CDR2 is YYEKEE (reference sequence). The CDR3 has 14 residues. In DNA form, the CDR3 reads TGTGCCAGCAGCCCTAGGCCTAATCAAGAGACCCAGTACTTC. Translation gives CASSPRPNQETQYF.

This sequence joins TRBV11-2 and TRBJ2-7, with TRBD1 matching 8 bases. With 1 base clipped from V and 4 bases from J, the junction kept 6 bases outside the gene matches. Per the germline V gene, CDR1 is SGHAT and CDR2 is FQNNGV. The CDR3 spans 15 residues. CDR3 sequence: CASSLAARGRYEQYF. DNA of the CDR3: TGTGCCAGCAGCTTAGCAGCCAGGGGGCGGTACGAGCAGTACTTC.

This chain connects TRBV4-1 to TRBJ1-5; 7 bases are a match to TRBD1. J was trimmed by 0 bases and V by 6 bases; bases with no gene match: 5. This CDR3 spans 15 amino acids. The V gene's germline CDR1 is MGHRA and CDR2 YSYEKL. CDR3 residues: CASSQTGISNQPQHF. CDR3 sequence (DNA): TGCGCCAGCAGTCAGACAGGGATTAGCAATCAGCCCCAGCATTTT.

The chain is built from TRBV29-1 and TRBJ1-1; D perhaps matches TRBD1 (5 bases). The germline V gene encodes CDR1 SQVTM and CDR2 ANQGSEA. The CDR3 is 12 residues long. The CDR3 is CSSGRGRGEAFF. The CDR3 DNA sequence: TGCAGTTCCGGAAGGGGTCGGGGTGAAGCTTTCTTT. Full variable domain (missing parts from reference TRBV29-1 and TRBJ1-1): SAVISQKPSRDICQRGTSLTIQCQVDSQVTMMFWYRQQPGQSLTLIATANQGSEATYESGFVIDKFPISRPNLTFSTLTVSNMSPEDSSIYLCSSGRGRGEAFFGQGTRLTVV.

V and J are TRBV5-4 and TRBJ2-7; the D gene is possibly TRBD2 (6 bases). Germline CDR1 reads SGHNT; CDR2 reads YYREEE (reference sequence). Trimming took 0 bases from V and 3 from J, leaving 16 bases between them. The CDR3 covers 16 residues. As DNA, the CDR3 is TGTGCCAGCAGCTTGGTCGGCGGGATGAAGATCTACGAGCAGTACTTC. This translates into CASSLVGGMKIYEQYF.

This chain joins TRBV7-2 and TRBJ2-7, with D hard to call. CDR3 size: 14 residues. V was clipped by 5 bases and J by 7 bases, with 18 bases between them. The germline gives CDR1 SGHTA, CDR2 FQGNSA. The CDR3, as DNA: TGTGCCAGCAGCCCTAGGTCTGGCCGCAGTGAGCAGTACTTC. Protein: CASSPRSGRSEQYF.

This clone was detected once. CDR3 loop: CASSLATSRTGELFF. The DNA of the CDR3 is TGTGCCAGCAGCTTGGCAACTAGCCGCACCGGGGAGCTGTTTTTT. The V and J genes are TRBV5-5 and TRBJ2-2, with a possible D match to TRBD2 (6 bases). Per germline, CDR1 SGHKS and CDR2 YYEKEE (reference sequence). This CDR3 comprises 15 residues. V was pared by 0 bases and J by 4 bases, with 10 bases between.

The chain couples TRBV5-1 to TRBJ2-3, with D tentatively TRBD2 (5 bases). Trimming stripped 2 bases from V and 2 bases from J, with 12 bases between. Germline CDR1 and CDR2: SGHRS and YFSETQ. The CDR3 consists of 15 residues. The CDR3 loop reads CASSFEGGLTDTQYF. In DNA form, the CDR3 reads TGCGCCAGCAGCTTTGAGGGTGGCCTCACAGATACGCAGTATTTT.

The V and J genes are TRBV11-2 and TRBJ2-2; possibly TRBD1 for D (6 bases). The CDR3 contains 16 residues. Germline V gene sequence: CDR1 SGHAT, CDR2 FQNNGV. Trimming left V 4 bases short and J 1 base short, with 13 bases between. The CDR3 bases are TGTGCCAGCAGCTCCCGGGACAATCGGAACACCGGGGAGCTGTTTTTT. Translating it yields CASSSRDNRNTGELFF.

The chain carries TRBV18 and TRBJ2-7; 8 bases are a match to TRBD1. The CDR3 sequence is 14 residues long. V dropped 6 bases and J dropped 3; count of bases not matched to a gene: 7. In germline, CDR1 is KGHSH, CDR2 LQKENI. The CDR3 here is CASSSRGPDYEQYF. The CDR3 DNA sequence: TGTGCCAGCTCGTCCAGGGGGCCCGACTACGAGCAGTACTTC.

This sequence joins TRBV7-9 and TRBJ2-3; D is undetermined. Germline CDR1 SEHNR, CDR2 FQNEAQ (reference sequence). V was clipped by 8 bases and J by 1 base, with 22 bases between them. The CDR3 contains 17 residues. CDR3 in DNA: TGTGCCAGCCCCTTAACCCCCCTCGCCAGCGGCACAGATACGCAGTATTTT. It is translated as CASPLTPLASGTDTQYF.

The chain is built from TRBV11-3 and TRBJ2-3; the match to TRBD2 covers 10 bases. There are 15 residues in the CDR3. J gave up 0 bases and V 3 bases, and 0 bases lay outside the gene matches. Germline-derived CDR1 and CDR2 are SGHNT and YENEEA. CDR3 in DNA: TGTGCCAGCAGCTTGGGACTAGCGAGCACAGATACGCAGTATTTT. It codes for CASSLGLASTDTQYF.

This clone was seen once. The J gene is TRBJ2-1, the V gene TRBV15; 10 bases are a match to TRBD1. CDR3 size: 15 residues. V shed 0 bases and J 8 bases; nucleotides not matched to a gene: 4. In germline, CDR1 is LNHNV, CDR2 YYDKDF (reference sequence). The CDR3: CATSRDSGQGYEQFF. CDR3 coding DNA: TGTGCCACCAGCAGAGATTCGGGACAGGGGTATGAGCAGTTCTTC.